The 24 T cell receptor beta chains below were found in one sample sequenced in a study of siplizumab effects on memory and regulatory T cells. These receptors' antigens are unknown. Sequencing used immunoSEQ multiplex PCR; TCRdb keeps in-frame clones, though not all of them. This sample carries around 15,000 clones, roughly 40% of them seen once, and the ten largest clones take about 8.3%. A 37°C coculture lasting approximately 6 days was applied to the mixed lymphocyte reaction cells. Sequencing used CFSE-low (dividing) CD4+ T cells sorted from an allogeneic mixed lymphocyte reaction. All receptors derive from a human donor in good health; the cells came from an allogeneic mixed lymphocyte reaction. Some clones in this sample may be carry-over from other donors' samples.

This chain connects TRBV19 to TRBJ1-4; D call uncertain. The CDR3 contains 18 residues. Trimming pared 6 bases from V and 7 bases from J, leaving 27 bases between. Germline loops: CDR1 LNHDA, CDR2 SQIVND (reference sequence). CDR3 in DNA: TGTGCCAGTAGGAGGGTCGGGGTCATAAGTAAAAGGCGTGAAAAACTGTTTTTT. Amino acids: CASRRVGVISKRREKLFF.

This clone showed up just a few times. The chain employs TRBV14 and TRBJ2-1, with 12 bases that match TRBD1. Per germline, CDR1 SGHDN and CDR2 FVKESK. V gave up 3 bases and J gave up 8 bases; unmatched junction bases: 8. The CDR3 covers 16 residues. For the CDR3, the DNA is TGTGCCAGCAGCCACCTGGGACAGGGGGCGCGGGATGAGCAGTTCTTC. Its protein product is CASSHLGQGARDEQFF. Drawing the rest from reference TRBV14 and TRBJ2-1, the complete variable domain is EAGVTQFPSHSVIEKGQTVTLRCDPISGHDNLYWYRRVMGKEIKFLLHFVKESKQDESGMPNNRFLAERTGGTYSTLKVQPAELEDSGVYFCASSHLGQGARDEQFFGPGTRLTVL.

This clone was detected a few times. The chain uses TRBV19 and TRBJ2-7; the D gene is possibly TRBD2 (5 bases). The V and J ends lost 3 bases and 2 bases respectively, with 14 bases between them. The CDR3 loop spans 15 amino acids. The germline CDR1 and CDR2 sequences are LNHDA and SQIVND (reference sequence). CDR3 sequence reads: CASSIGPLATYEQYF. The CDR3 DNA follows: TGTGCCAGTAGTATCGGGCCCTTAGCGACCTACGAGCAGTACTTC.

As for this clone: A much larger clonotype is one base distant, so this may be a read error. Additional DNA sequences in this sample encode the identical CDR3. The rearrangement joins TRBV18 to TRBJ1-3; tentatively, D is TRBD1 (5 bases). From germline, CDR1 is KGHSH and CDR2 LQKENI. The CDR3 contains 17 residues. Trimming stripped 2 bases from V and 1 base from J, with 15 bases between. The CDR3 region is CASSPIGQGASGNTIYF. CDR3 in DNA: TGTGCCAGCTCACCAATCGGACAAGGGGCTTCTGGAAACACCATATATTTT. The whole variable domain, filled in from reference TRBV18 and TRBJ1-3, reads NAGVMQNPRHLVRRRGQEARLRCSPMKGHSHVYWYRQLPEEGLKFMVYLQKENIIDESGMPKERFSAEFPKEGPSILRIQQVVRGDSAAYFCASSPIGQGASGNTIYFGEGSWLTVV.

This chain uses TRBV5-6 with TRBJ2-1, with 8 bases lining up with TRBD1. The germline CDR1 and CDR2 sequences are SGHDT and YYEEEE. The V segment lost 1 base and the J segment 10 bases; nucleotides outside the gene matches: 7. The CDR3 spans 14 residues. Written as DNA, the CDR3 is TGTGCCAGCAGCTTGATGGGACAGGCAAACGAGCAGTTCTTC. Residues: CASSLMGQANEQFF.

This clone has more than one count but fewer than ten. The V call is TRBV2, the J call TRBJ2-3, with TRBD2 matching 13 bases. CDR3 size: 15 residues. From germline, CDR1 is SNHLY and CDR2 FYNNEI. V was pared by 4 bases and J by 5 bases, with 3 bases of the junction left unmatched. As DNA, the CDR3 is TGTGCCAGCAGTGGGACTAGCGGGAGTAGAGATACGCAGTATTTT. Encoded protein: CASSGTSGSRDTQYF.

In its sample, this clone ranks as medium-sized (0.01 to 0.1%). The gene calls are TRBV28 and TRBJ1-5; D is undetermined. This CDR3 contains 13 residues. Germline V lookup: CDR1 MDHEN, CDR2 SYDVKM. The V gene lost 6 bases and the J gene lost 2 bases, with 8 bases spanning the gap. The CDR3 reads CASRKGGNQPQHF. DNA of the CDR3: TGTGCCAGCAGAAAAGGAGGCAATCAGCCCCAGCATTTT.

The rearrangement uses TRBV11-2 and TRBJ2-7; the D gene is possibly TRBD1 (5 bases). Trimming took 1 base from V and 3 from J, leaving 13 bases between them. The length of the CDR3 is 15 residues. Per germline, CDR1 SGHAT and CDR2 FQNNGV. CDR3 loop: CASSLARAQGYEQYF. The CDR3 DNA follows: TGTGCCAGCAGCTTAGCCAGGGCTCAGGGCTACGAGCAGTACTTC.

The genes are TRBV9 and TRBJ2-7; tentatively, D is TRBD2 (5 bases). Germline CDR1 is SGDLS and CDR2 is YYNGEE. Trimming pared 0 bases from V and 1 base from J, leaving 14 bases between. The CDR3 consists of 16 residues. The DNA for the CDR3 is TGTGCCAGCAGCGTAGGCCGGGGTGAGGGTTCCTACGAGCAGTACTTC. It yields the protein CASSVGRGEGSYEQYF. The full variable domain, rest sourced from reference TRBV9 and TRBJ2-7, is DSGVTQTPKHLITATGQRVTLRCSPRSGDLSVYWYQQSLDQGLQFLIQYYNGEERAKGNILERFSAQQFPDLHSELNLSSLELGDSALYFCASSVGRGEGSYEQYFGPGTRLTVT.

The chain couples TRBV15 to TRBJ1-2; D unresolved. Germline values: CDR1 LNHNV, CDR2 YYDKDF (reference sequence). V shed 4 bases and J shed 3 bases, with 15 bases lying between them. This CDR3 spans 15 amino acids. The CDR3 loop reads CATSTIIRKDYGYTF. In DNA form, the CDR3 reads TGTGCCACCAGCACCATCATAAGGAAGGACTATGGCTACACCTTC. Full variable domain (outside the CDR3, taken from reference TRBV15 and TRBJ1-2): DAMVIQNPRYQVTQFGKPVTLSCSQTLNHNVMYWYQQKSSQAPKLLFHYYDKDFNNEADTPDNFQSRRPNTSFCFLDIRSPGLGDTAMYLCATSTIIRKDYGYTFGSGTRLTVV.

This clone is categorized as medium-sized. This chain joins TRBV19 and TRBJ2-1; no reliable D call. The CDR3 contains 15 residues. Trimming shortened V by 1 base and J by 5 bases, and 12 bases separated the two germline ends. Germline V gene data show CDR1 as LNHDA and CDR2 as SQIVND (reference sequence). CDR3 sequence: CASSIARDNNNEQFF. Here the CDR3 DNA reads TGTGCCAGTAGTATAGCTCGCGACAACAACAATGAGCAGTTCTTC.

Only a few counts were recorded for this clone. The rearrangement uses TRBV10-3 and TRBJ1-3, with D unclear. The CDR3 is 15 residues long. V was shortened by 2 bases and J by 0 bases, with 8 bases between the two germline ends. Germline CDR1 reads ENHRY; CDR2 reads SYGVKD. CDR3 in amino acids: CAISEAWHSGNTIYF. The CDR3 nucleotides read TGTGCCATCAGTGAGGCTTGGCACTCTGGAAACACCATATATTTT.

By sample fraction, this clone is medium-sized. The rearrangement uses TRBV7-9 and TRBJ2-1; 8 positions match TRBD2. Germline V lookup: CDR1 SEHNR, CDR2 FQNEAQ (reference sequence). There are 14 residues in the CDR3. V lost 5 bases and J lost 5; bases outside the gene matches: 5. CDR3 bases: TGTGCCAGCAGCGTAGGACTAGCTAACAATGAGCAGTTCTTC. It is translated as CASSVGLANNEQFF.

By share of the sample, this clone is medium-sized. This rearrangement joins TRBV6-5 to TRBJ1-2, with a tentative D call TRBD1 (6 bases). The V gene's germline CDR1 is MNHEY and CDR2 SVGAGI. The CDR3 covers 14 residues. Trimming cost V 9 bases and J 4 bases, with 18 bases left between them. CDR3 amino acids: CASQLEGGGYGYTF. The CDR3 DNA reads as TGTGCCAGTCAGCTGGAAGGGGGGGGCTATGGCTACACCTTC.

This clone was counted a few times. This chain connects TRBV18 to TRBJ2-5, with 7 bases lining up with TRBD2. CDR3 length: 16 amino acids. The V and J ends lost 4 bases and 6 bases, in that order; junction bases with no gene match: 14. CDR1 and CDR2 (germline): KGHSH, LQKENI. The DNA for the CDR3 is TGTGCCAGCTCACACGGTCAGCGGGACGTCAAAAAGACCCAGTACTTC. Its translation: CASSHGQRDVKKTQYF.

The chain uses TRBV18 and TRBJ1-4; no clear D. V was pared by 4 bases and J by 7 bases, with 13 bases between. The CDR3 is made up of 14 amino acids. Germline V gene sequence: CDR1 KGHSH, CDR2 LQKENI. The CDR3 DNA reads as TGTGCCAGCTCACGAGGGTCGTGGGGTGAAAAACTGTTTTTT. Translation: CASSRGSWGEKLFF.

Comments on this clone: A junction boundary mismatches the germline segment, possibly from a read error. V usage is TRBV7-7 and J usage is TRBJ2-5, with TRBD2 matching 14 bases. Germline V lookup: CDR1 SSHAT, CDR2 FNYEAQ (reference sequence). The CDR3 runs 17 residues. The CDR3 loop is CASSLGRLAGGQETQYF. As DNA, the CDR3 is TGTGCTAGCAGCTTAGGTCGACTAGCGGGAGGGCAAGAGACCCAGTACTTC.

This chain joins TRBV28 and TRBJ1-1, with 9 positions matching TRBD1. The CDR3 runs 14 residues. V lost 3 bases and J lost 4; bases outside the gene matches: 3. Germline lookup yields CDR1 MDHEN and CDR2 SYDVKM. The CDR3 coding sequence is TGTGCCAGCAGTTTCCCGGGACAGGGCACTGAAGCTTTCTTT. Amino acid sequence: CASSFPGQGTEAFF.

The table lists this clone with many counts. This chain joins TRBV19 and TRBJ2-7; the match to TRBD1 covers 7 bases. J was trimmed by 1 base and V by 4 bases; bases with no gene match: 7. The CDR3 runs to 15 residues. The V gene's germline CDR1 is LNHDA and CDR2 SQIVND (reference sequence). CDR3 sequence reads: CASSRQGKGSYEQYF. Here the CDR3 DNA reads TGTGCCAGTAGTAGACAGGGTAAGGGGTCCTACGAGCAGTACTTC.

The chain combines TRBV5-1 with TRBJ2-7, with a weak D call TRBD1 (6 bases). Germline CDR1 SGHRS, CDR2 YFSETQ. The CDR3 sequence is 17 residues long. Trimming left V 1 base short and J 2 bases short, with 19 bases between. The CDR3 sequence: CASSLLLRDTRAYEQYF. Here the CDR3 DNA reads TGCGCCAGCAGCTTGCTACTCCGGGACACTCGAGCCTACGAGCAGTACTTC.

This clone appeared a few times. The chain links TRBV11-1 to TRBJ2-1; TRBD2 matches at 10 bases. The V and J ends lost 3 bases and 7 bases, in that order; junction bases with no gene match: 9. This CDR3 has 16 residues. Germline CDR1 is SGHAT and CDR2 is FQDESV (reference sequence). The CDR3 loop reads CASSLELAGIRNEQFF. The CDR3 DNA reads TGTGCCAGCAGCTTGGAACTAGCGGGAATAAGGAATGAGCAGTTCTTC.

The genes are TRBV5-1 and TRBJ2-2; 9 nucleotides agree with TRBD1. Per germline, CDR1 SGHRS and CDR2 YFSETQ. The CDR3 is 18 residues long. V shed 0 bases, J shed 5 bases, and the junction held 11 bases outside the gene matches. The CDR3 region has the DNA TGCGCCAGCAGCTTGGCCAGACAGGGGGTCCGGTGGACCGGGGAGCTGTTTTTT. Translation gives CASSLARQGVRWTGELFF.

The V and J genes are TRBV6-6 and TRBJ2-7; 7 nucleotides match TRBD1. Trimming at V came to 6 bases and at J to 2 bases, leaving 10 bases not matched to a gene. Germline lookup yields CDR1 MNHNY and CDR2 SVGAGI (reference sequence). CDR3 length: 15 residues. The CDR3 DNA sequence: TGTGCCAGCAGCCTACTCCCGGGACAGACCTACGAGCAGTACTTC. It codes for CASSLLPGQTYEQYF.

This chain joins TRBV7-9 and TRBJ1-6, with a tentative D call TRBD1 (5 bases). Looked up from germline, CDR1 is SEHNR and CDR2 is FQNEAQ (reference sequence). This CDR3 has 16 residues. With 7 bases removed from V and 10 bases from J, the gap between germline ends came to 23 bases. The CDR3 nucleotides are TGTGCCAGCACCCCAGGGTGGGAGGCGGGAGTCTCACCCCTCCACTTT. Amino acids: CASTPGWEAGVSPLHF.